Listed here are 31 T cell receptor beta chains from one sample, sequenced in a study of blood T cell repertoires in COVID-19. Method: immunoSEQ multiplex PCR; TCRdb's copy keeps in-frame clones and lacks some. Of about 220,000 clones listed, about 81% are singletons. Sequencing used peripheral blood. These receptors were collected from a woman between 70 and 85 years old with COVID-19, enrolled during active disease.

The chain is built from TRBV18 and TRBJ2-2; D is uncertain. The length of the CDR3 is 15 residues. V was clipped by 3 bases and J by 0 bases, with 8 bases between them. Germline CDR1 reads KGHSH; CDR2 reads LQKENI. CDR3 residues: CASSPAAANTGELFF. CDR3 nucleotides: TGTGCCAGCTCACCGGCGGCTGCGAACACCGGGGAGCTGTTTTTT.

This chain uses TRBV24-1 with TRBJ2-1; a weak D match, TRBD2 (6 bases). Deletions cut 3 bases from V and 9 bases from J, with 17 bases between. Germline V gene sequence: CDR1 KGHDR, CDR2 SFDVKD. The CDR3 extends over 15 amino acids. DNA of the CDR3: TGTGCCACCAGTGATGATGGTTGGGCGGGATTTGAGCAGTTCTTC. Translation: CATSDDGWAGFEQFF.

V is TRBV7-9 and J is TRBJ1-4; perhaps TRBD1 as D (5 bases). The germline V and J ends were trimmed by 2 bases and 8 bases, with 18 bases remaining between them. This CDR3 region has 16 residues. Germline V gene lookup returns CDR1 SEHNR and CDR2 FQNEAQ (reference sequence). CDR3 bases: TGTGCCAGCAGCTTAATTCTCGGACACGGATCGGAAAAACTGTTTTTT. It is translated as CASSLILGHGSEKLFF.

This sequence joins TRBV19 and TRBJ1-1; 11 bases agree with TRBD1. The trim removed 3 bases at V and 4 bases at J, leaving 13 bases unmatched. CDR3 length: 18 residues. The germline V gene has CDR1 LNHDA and CDR2 SQIVND (reference sequence). CDR3 protein: CASSISFSLGTGGTEAFF. The DNA for the CDR3 is TGTGCCAGTAGTATCTCGTTCTCCCTAGGGACAGGGGGCACTGAAGCTTTCTTT.

The rearrangement uses TRBV7-8 and TRBJ2-5; 13 positions match TRBD2. Trimming took 5 bases from V and 2 from J; bases not matched to a gene: 5. The CDR3 has 16 amino acids. CDR1 and CDR2 (germline): SGHVS, FQNEAQ. The CDR3 sequence: CASSQGTSGAQETQYF. Written as DNA, the CDR3 is TGTGCCAGCAGCCAGGGGACTAGCGGGGCTCAAGAGACCCAGTACTTC.

The chain links TRBV29-1 to TRBJ2-7; TRBD1 aligns across 9 bases. Germline CDR1 is SQVTM and CDR2 is ANQGSEA. This CDR3 is 14 amino acids long. The V and J ends lost 6 bases and 2 bases, in that order; junction bases with no gene match: 8. The CDR3 protein is CSVDPGQGTYEQYF. In nucleotides, the CDR3 is TGCAGCGTCGATCCGGGACAGGGCACCTACGAGCAGTACTTC.

The genes are TRBV19 and TRBJ1-2, with 7 positions matching TRBD1. V shed 5 bases, J shed 8 bases, and the junction held 8 bases outside the gene matches. This CDR3 region has 13 residues. CDR1 is LNHDA, CDR2 SQIVND, per germline (reference sequence). DNA of the CDR3: TGTGCCAGTAGTGACAGGGTATTCTACGGCTACACCTTC. Protein product: CASSDRVFYGYTF.

V gene TRBV6-2 or TRBV6-3 combines with J gene TRBJ2-7; 12 positions agree with TRBD2. The CDR3 length is 16 residues. Germline V gene sequence: CDR1 MNHEY, CDR2 SVGEGT. V dropped 2 bases and J dropped 2; count of bases not matched to a gene: 4. CDR3 bases: TGTGCCAGCAGTTACAAGGGACTAGCGGGTACCTACGAGCAGTACTTC. This sequence encodes CASSYKGLAGTYEQYF.

This sequence joins TRBV5-4 and TRBJ1-3; 7 positions agree with TRBD1. Germline V CDR1 and CDR2: SGHNT, YYREEE (reference sequence). Trimming at V came to 3 bases and at J to 2 bases, leaving 2 bases not matched to a gene. The CDR3 is made up of 14 amino acids. CDR3 nucleotides: TGTGCCAGCAGCTCACAGGGGACTGGAAACACCATATATTTT. Protein: CASSSQGTGNTIYF.

J is TRBJ2-7 and V is TRBV7-8, with 9 bases that match TRBD2. Unmatched junction bases numbered 8, after V lost 1 base and J lost 4 bases. Germline CDR1 reads SGHVS; CDR2 reads FQNEAQ. The CDR3 runs 16 residues. CDR3 coding DNA: TGTGCCAGCAGCTTAGGCGGCGTTAGCGGGGGATACGAGCAGTACTTC. Translated: CASSLGGVSGGYEQYF.

The J gene is TRBJ2-7, the V gene TRBV7-2; 8 positions agree with TRBD1. Germline assignment: CDR1 SGHTA and CDR2 FQGNSA. The CDR3 length is 15 residues. Trimming cost V 2 bases and J 6 bases; bases outside gene matches: 9. In nucleotides, the CDR3 is TGTGCCAGCAGCTTACTTCCAGGGGGCTACGGCGAGCAGTACTTC. This translates into CASSLLPGGYGEQYF.

The V and J genes are TRBV4-1 and TRBJ2-1; D is possibly TRBD2 (5 bases). Germline loops: CDR1 MGHRA, CDR2 YSYEKL. The V and J ends lost 5 bases and 8 bases respectively, with 16 bases between them. The length of the CDR3 is 14 residues. CDR3 coding DNA: TGCGCCAGCAGCTACTCTCCTGGGCGGGATGAGCAGTTCTTC. Encoded protein: CASSYSPGRDEQFF.

This clone was observed once. The chain is built from TRBV19 and TRBJ1-2, with 7 bases matching TRBD1. This CDR3 contains 14 residues. CDR1 is LNHDA and CDR2 is SQIVND in the germline V gene (reference sequence). After removal of 7 bases from V and 2 bases from J, the junction contained 7 bases not matched to a gene. For the CDR3, the DNA is TGTGCCAGTACCCTGGACAGGAACAACTATGGCTACACCTTC. It yields the protein CASTLDRNNYGYTF.

The chain couples TRBV6-5 to TRBJ1-1; the match to TRBD1 covers 7 bases. J was trimmed by 5 bases and V by 8 bases; bases with no gene match: 11. In germline, CDR1 is MNHEY, CDR2 SVGAGI. This CDR3 has 14 residues. In DNA, the CDR3 is TGTGCCAGCTCTTTCGAGGGGGCGAATACTGAAGCTTTCTTT. It yields the protein CASSFEGANTEAFF.

Concerning this clone: Since a much larger clone is just one base distant, this may be a read error. V and J are TRBV11-2 and TRBJ1-5; unclear D gene. The CDR3 runs to 13 residues. V shed 0 bases and J shed 4 bases, with 4 bases lying between them. Germline V gene data show CDR1 as SGHAT and CDR2 as FQNNGV. The DNA for the CDR3 is TGTGCCAGCAGCTTAGACCGGAATCAGCCCCAGCATTTT. Encoded protein: CASSLDRNQPQHF.

This sequence joins TRBV21-1 and TRBJ1-5; TRBD1, the table's D call, lacks a check against the DNA. TRBV21-1 is classified as a pseudogene. The CDR3 has 18 residues. The DNA of the CDR3 is TGTGCCAGCAGCAAACTGCGCATTGGGGGCTCCAGCAATCAGCCCCAGCATTTT. This gives the protein CASSKLRIGGSSNQPQHF.

The chain combines TRBV30 with TRBJ1-1, with TRBD1 matching over 8 bases. V was clipped by 5 bases and J by 8 bases; unmatched bases: 10. Germline V CDR1 and CDR2: GTSNPN, SVGIG (reference sequence). The CDR3 length is 13 residues. The CDR3 spells CAWRRTGYGEAFF. DNA for the CDR3: TGTGCCTGGCGGCGGACAGGGTATGGGGAAGCTTTCTTT.

The V and J genes are TRBV4-3 and TRBJ2-5, with D unclear. This CDR3 has 15 residues. Looked up from germline, CDR1 is LGHNA and CDR2 is YSLEER. Deletions cut 0 bases from V and 2 bases from J, with 10 bases between. CDR3 residues: CASSQDRARQETQYF. The CDR3 region has the DNA TGCGCCAGCAGCCAAGACCGAGCGCGACAAGAGACCCAGTACTTC.

Here the CDR3 reads CASSRYRGGQGDNSPLHF. CDR3 bases: TGTGCCAGCAGCCGTTACAGGGGGGGGCAGGGAGATAATTCACCCCTCCACTTT. The rearrangement joins TRBV11-2 to TRBJ1-6; 8 bases align to TRBD1. The junction had 14 bases not matched to a gene; V was cut back by 5 bases and J by 5 bases. The germline gives CDR1 SGHAT, CDR2 FQNNGV. The CDR3 covers 18 residues.

The chain combines TRBV2 with TRBJ1-1; TRBD1 might be the D (6 bases). CDR3 length: 15 amino acids. Per the germline V gene, CDR1 is SNHLY and CDR2 is FYNNEI. The V and J ends lost 5 bases and 1 base respectively, with 14 bases between them. The DNA for the CDR3 is TGTGCCAGCAGTCCACTGACAGGCACGAACACTGAAGCTTTCTTT. Its translation: CASSPLTGTNTEAFF.

This chain connects TRBV5-1 to TRBJ2-7, with 9 bases that match TRBD1. The CDR3 extends over 13 amino acids. V trimming: 7 bases; J trimming: 6 bases; junction bases outside the gene matches: 8. CDR1 and CDR2 from the germline V gene are SGHRS and YFSETQ. CDR3 protein: CASSGQGISEQYF. Here the CDR3 DNA reads TGCGCCAGCTCCGGACAGGGGATAAGCGAGCAGTACTTC.

The chain couples TRBV7-2 to TRBJ1-2; TRBD1 aligns across 7 bases. The CDR3 is made up of 15 amino acids. J gave up 0 bases and V 0 bases, and 1 base lay outside the gene matches. Germline lookup yields CDR1 SGHTA and CDR2 FQGNSA. The CDR3 DNA reads TGTGCCAGCAGCTTAGCGGACAGGCCTAACTATGGCTACACCTTC. Translating it yields CASSLADRPNYGYTF.

The CDR3 region is CASSSPRNGNYGYTF. In nucleotides, the CDR3 is TGTGCCAGCAGTTCTCCGCGCAACGGGAACTATGGCTACACCTTC. The chain couples TRBV28 to TRBJ1-2, with D uncertain. Per germline, CDR1 MDHEN and CDR2 SYDVKM. The CDR3 has 15 residues. The V and J ends lost 4 bases and 2 bases respectively, with 14 bases between them.

J is TRBJ2-2 and V is TRBV10-3, with TRBD1 identical over 9 bases. With 5 bases clipped from V and 1 base from J, the junction kept 2 bases outside the gene matches. The CDR3 is 15 residues long. Germline-derived CDR1 and CDR2 are ENHRY and SYGVKD. In DNA, the CDR3 is TGTGCCATCAGTCCGGACAGGGGGAACACCGGGGAGCTGTTTTTT. This codes for CAISPDRGNTGELFF.

The chain employs TRBV9 and TRBJ1-2; the match to TRBD1 covers 8 bases. CDR3 length equals 16 residues. Germline CDR1 and CDR2: SGDLS and YYNGEE. V shed 3 bases, J shed 1 base, and the junction held 8 bases outside the gene matches. This CDR3 reads CASSGWGTGSNYGYTF. The CDR3 nucleotides read TGTGCCAGCAGCGGATGGGGGACAGGCAGTAACTATGGCTACACCTTC.

This clone was counted only a few times. The V call is TRBV28, the J call TRBJ1-5; D unresolved. The CDR3 totals 13 residues. Germline CDR1 reads MDHEN; CDR2 reads SYDVKM. V was cut by 3 bases and J by 3 bases, with 6 bases left in between. The CDR3 is CASSFLPNQPQHF. The CDR3 DNA reads TGTGCCAGCAGTTTTCTCCCCAATCAGCCCCAGCATTTT.

The gene calls are TRBV7-9 and TRBJ2-7, with unresolved D. V gave up 5 bases and J gave up 3 bases, with 14 bases separating them. CDR1 and CDR2 (germline): SEHNR, FQNEAQ (reference sequence). The CDR3 runs 14 residues. CDR3 sequence reads: CASSTALLFYEQYF. The CDR3 nucleotides read TGTGCCAGCAGCACCGCCCTCCTATTCTACGAGCAGTACTTC. Combining the CDR3 with reference TRBV7-9 and TRBJ2-7 gives the whole variable domain DTGVSQNPRHKITKRGQNVTFRCDPISEHNRLYWYRQTLGQGPEFLTYFQNEAQLEKSRLLSDRFSAERPKGSFSTLEIQRTEQGDSAMYLCASSTALLFYEQYFGPGTRLTVT.

This chain links TRBV6-2 or TRBV6-3 with TRBJ2-7, with 8 bases matching TRBD2. The J segment lost 4 bases and the V segment lost 2 bases, leaving 7 bases of the junction unmatched. The CDR3 is 15 amino acids. Per germline, CDR1 MNHEY and CDR2 SVGEGT. This CDR3 reads CASSYNPGTSYEQYF. In DNA, the CDR3 is TGTGCCAGCAGTTACAATCCGGGGACTAGTTACGAGCAGTACTTC.

CDR3: CASSHGGGSSYEQYF. The CDR3 bases are TGTGCCAGCAGCCATGGAGGCGGGAGCTCCTACGAGCAGTACTTC. This sequence joins TRBV4-2 and TRBJ2-7; TRBD2 agrees at 7 bases. V trimming: 3 bases; J trimming: 0 bases; junction bases outside the gene matches: 5. The germline gives CDR1 LGHNA, CDR2 YNFKEQ. This CDR3 comprises 15 residues.

The CDR3 coding sequence is TGTGCCAGCAGTTTCGGGACCCAGTACTTC. It codes for CASSFGTQYF. The chain has TRBV28 and TRBJ2-5; D is undetermined. This CDR3 region has 10 residues. The V end lost 3 bases, the J end lost 7 bases, and 3 bases lay between the germline ends. In germline, CDR1 is MDHEN, CDR2 SYDVKM.

There are a few counts of this clone. The junction shows a germline mismatch at one end, possibly a read error. This chain connects TRBV2 to TRBJ2-7; 11 bases are a match to TRBD2. Per germline, CDR1 SNHLY and CDR2 FYNNEI. This CDR3 has 11 residues. The CDR3 sequence is CASTSGLAGGF. The CDR3 bases are TGTGCCAGCACCTCAGGCCTAGCGGGAGGCTTC.